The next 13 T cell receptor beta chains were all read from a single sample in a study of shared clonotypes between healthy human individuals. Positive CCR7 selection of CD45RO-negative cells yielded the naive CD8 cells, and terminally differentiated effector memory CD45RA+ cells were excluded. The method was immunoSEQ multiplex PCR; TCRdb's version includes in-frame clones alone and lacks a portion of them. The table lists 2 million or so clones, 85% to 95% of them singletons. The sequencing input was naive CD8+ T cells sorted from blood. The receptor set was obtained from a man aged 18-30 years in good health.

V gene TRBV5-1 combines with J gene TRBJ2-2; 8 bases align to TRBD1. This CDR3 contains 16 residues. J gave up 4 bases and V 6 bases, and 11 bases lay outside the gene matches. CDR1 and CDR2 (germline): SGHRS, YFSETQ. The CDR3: CASNPSGTGSTGELFF. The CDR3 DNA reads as TGCGCCAGCAACCCATCCGGGACAGGAAGCACCGGGGAGCTGTTTTTT.

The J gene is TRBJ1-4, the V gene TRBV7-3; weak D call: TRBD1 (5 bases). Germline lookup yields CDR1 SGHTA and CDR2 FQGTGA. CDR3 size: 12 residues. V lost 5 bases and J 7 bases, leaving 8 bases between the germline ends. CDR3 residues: CASSQGREKLFF. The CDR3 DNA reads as TGTGCCAGCAGCCAGGGACGTGAAAAACTGTTTTTT. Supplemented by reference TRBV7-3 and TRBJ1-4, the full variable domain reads GAGVSQTPSNKVTEKGKYVELRCDPISGHTALYWYRQSLGQGPEFLIYFQGTGAADDSGLPNDRFFAVRPEGSVSTLKIQRTERGDSAVYLCASSQGREKLFFGSGTQLSVL.

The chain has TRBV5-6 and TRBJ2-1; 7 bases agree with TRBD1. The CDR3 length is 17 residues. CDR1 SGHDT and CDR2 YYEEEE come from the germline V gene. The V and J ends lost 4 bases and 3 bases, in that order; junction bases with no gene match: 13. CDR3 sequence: CASSPWDGTVVYNEQFF. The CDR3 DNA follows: TGTGCCAGCAGCCCTTGGGACGGGACAGTAGTCTACAATGAGCAGTTCTTC.

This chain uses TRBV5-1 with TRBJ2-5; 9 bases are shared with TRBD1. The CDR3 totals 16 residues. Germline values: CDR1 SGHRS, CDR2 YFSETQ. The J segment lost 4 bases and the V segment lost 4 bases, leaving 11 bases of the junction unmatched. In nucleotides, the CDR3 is TGCGCCAGCAGCAGGTCCGGGACAGGGCGGCCAGAGACCCAGTACTTC. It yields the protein CASSRSGTGRPETQYF. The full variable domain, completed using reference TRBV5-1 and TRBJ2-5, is KAGVTQTPRYLIKTRGQQVTLSCSPISGHRSVSWYQQTPGQGLQFLFEYFSETQRNKGNFPGRFSGRQFSNSRSEMNVSTLELGDSALYLCASSRSGTGRPETQYFGPGTRLLVL.

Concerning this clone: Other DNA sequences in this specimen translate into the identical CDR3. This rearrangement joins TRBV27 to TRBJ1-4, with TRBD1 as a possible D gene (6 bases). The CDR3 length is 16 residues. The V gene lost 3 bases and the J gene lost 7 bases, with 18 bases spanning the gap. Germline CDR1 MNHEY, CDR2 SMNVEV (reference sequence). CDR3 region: CASSFTARGGSEKLFF. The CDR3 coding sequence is TGTGCCAGCAGTTTTACCGCCAGGGGTGGGAGTGAAAAACTGTTTTTT.

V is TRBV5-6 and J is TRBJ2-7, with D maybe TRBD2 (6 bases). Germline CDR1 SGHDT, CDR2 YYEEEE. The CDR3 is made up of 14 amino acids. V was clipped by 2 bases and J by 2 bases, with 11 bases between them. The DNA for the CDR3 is TGTGCCAGCAGCTTTGGCGGGAAGACCTACGAGCAGTACTTC. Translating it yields CASSFGGKTYEQYF. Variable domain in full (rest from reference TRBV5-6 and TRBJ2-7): DAGVTQSPTHLIKTRGQQVTLRCSPKSGHDTVSWYQQALGQGPQFIFQYYEEEERQRGNFPDRFSGHQFPNYSSELNVNALLLGDSALYLCASSFGGKTYEQYFGPGTRLTVT.

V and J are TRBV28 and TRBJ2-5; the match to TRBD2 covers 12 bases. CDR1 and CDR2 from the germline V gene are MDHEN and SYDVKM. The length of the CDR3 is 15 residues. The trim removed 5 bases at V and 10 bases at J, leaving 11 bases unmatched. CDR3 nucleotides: TGTGCCAGCAGTCAAAGGACTAGCGGGAATCCCTTCCAGTACTTC. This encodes CASSQRTSGNPFQYF.

The CDR3 loop reads CASSLGSFPEQYF. CDR3 bases: TGTGCCAGCAGCTTGGGCAGTTTTCCCGAGCAGTACTTC. The chain is built from TRBV5-4 and TRBJ2-7; D is ambiguous. Germline CDR1 and CDR2: SGHNT and YYREEE (reference sequence). Trimming stripped 0 bases from V and 6 bases from J, with 10 bases between. CDR3 length: 13 residues.

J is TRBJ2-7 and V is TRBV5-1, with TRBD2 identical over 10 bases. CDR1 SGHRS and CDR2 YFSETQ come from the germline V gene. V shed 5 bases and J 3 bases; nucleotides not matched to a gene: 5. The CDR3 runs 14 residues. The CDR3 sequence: CASSVAGGLYEQYF. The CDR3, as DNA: TGCGCCAGCAGTGTAGCGGGAGGTCTCTACGAGCAGTACTTC.

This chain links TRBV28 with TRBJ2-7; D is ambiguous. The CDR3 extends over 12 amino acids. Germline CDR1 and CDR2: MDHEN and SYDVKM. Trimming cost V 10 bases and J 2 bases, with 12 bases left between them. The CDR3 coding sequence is TGTGCCATCTCGGACGGACCCTACGAGCAGTACTTC. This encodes CAISDGPYEQYF.

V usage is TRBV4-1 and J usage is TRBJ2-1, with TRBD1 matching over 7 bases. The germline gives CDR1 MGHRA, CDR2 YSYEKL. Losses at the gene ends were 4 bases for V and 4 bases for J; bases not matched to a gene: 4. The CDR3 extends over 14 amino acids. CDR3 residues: CASSPRDSYNEQFF. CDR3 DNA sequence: TGCGCCAGCAGCCCCCGGGACAGTTACAATGAGCAGTTCTTC.

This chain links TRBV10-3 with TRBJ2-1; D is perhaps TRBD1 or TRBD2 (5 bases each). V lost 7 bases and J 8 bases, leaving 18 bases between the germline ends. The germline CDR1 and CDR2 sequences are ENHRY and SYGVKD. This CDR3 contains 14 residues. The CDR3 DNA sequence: TGTGCCATCACCACGGGACGAGTTTGGGATGAGCAGTTCTTC. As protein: CAITTGRVWDEQFF.

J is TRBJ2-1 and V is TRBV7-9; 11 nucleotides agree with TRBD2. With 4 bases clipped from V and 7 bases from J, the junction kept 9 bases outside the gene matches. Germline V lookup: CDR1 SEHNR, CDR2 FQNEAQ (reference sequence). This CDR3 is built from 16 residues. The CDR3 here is CASSSPSASGGNEQFF. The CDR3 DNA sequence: TGTGCCAGCAGCTCCCCGTCCGCTAGCGGGGGGAATGAGCAGTTCTTC.